This is a list of T cell receptor beta chains from one sample in a study of T cell repertoires in cytomegalovirus infection. MiXCR was run by TCRdb on the reads, yielding one entry per CDR3 protein. Counted here are about 27,000 distinct CDR3 sequences, over 15% occurring once; the ten biggest clones make up 65% to 85%. For these TCRs, the target antigens are not known. Sequencing used CD8+ T cells from cultured PBMCs, obtained from culture after CMV antigen stimulation. The receptors here all came from a human donor in good health (CMV status not recorded). Some clones in this sample may be carry-over from other donors' samples. Both conserved end residues are part of each CDR3. The D gene is left open where the match is weak. Only some rows state a clone size, as once, few, many or a class for expanded clones.

clone_size j_call d_call v_call cdr3_nt cdr3_aa
- TRBJ2-7 - TRBV7-9 TGTGCCAGCAGCATATCAAGGAACGAGCAGTACTTC CASSISRNEQYF
few TRBJ2-1 TRBD2 TRBV27 TGTGCCAGCAGCCCCTGGACTAGCGGGAGGGACTCCTACAATGAGCAGTTCTTC CASSPWTSGRDSYNEQFF
few TRBJ2-3 - TRBV7-8 TGTGCCAGCGGGTACACAGATACGCAGTATTTT CASGYTDTQYF
few TRBJ2-3 TRBD2 TRBV28 TGTGCCAGCAGTTTATTCGAAATCGGGACTAGCGGAGGTGCAGATACGCAGTATTTT CASSLFEIGTSGGADTQYF
- TRBJ2-3 - TRBV19 TGTGCCAGTAGTATTCGGGACATCGGTTTGGGGGGAGATACGCAGTATTTT CASSIRDIGLGGDTQYF
- TRBJ1-5 - TRBV6-2/TRBV6-3 TGTGCCAGCAGTTACTCGACAATGGTCGCAGGGGTTTCCAATCAGCCCCAGCATTTT CASSYSTMVAGVSNQPQHF
- TRBJ1-1 - TRBV19 TGTGCCAGTAGTAACTCCAGAACTGAAGCTTTCTTT CASSNSRTEAFF
many TRBJ2-3 - TRBV6-2/TRBV6-3 TGTGCCAGCTCATTAGCGTGGGGCACAGATACGCAGTATTTT CASSLAWGTDTQYF
few TRBJ2-1 - TRBV7-9 TGTGCCAGAAGCATGGGACATGAGCAGTTCTTC CARSMGHEQFF
once TRBJ1-5 TRBD1 TRBV2 TGTGCCAGCAGTGAAGCGCAGGGGGACGGCAATCAGCCCCAGCATTTT CASSEAQGDGNQPQHF
few TRBJ1-5 - TRBV7-2 TGTGCCAGCAGATCGGACATCTTTAGCAATCAGCCCCAGCATTTT CASRSDIFSNQPQHF
- TRBJ2-7 - TRBV7-2 TGTGCCAAAAAGGTGGGCGGCGAAAGCTCCTACGAGCAGTACTTC CAKKVGGESSYEQYF
- TRBJ2-7 - TRBV6-1 TGTGCCAGCAGTGACCTGATAGAGCAGTACTTC CASSDLIEQYF
once TRBJ2-7 TRBD1 TRBV7-8 TGTGCCAGCAGCAATCAGGGGGCGGCATACGAGCAGTACTTC CASSNQGAAYEQYF
- TRBJ1-1 - TRBV10-3 TGTGCCATCAGTGAGGTGGGGACCCCCAGGAGGGCTTTCTTT CAISEVGTPRRAFF
- TRBJ1-3 - TRBV7-7 TGTGCCAGCAGCTTAGAGGAGGAATCTGGAAACACCATATATTTT CASSLEEESGNTIYF
- TRBJ1-3 - TRBV7-8 TGTGCCAGCAGCTCTCAGGGTCAATACTCTGGAAACACCATATATTTT CASSSQGQYSGNTIYF
- TRBJ2-1 TRBD2 TRBV6-1 TGTGCCAGCAGTGAAAGGACTAGCGGGATCAATGAGCAGTTCTTC CASSERTSGINEQFF
- TRBJ2-5 - TRBV7-2 TGTGCCAGCAGCTTAGGCCCAGTCGCCGCAGAGACCCAGTACTTC CASSLGPVAAETQYF
few TRBJ2-7 - TRBV6-6 TGTGCCAGCAGTCCCGGGACATCGCAGTACTTC CASSPGTSQYF
few TRBJ1-1 - TRBV6-8 TGTGCCAGCAGGGGACGCCGCAACCGGTGGAACACTGAAGCTTTCTTT CASRGRRNRWNTEAFF
- TRBJ1-2 TRBD1 TRBV11-1 TGTGCCAGCAGCCGAGCTTTCACAGGGGGCGGCTACACCTTC CASSRAFTGGGYTF
- TRBJ1-1 - TRBV12-3/TRBV12-4 TGTGCCAGCAGACCCGGGGGAAACACTGAAGCTTTCTTT CASRPGGNTEAFF
- TRBJ2-7 - TRBV7-8 TGTGCCAGCAGCCGGGCCCACTACGAGCAGTACTTC CASSRAHYEQYF
- TRBJ2-6 - TRBV7-2 TGTGCCAGCAGCTCCCGGGACCGGATCTCTGGGGCCAACGTCCTGACTTTC CASSSRDRISGANVLTF
few TRBJ2-7 TRBD1 TRBV11-1 TGTGCCAGCAGCCCATCAAATCCTGGGGTGGAGACGACCGAAGGGGGCAGAGGAACCTACGAGCAGTACTTC CASSPSNPGVETTEGGRGTYEQYF
- TRBJ2-3 TRBD2 TRBV7-6 TGTGCCAGCAGCGTCGGGTTGTGGCCAGTACAACGAGCGGGAGGCGGGACAGATACGCAGTATTTT CASSVGLWPVQRAGGGTDTQYF
- TRBJ2-7 TRBD2 TRBV7-2 TGTGCCAGCAGCCCGGGTGGCTCGGGACTAGCGGGGATCTACGAGCAGTACTTC CASSPGGSGLAGIYEQYF
many TRBJ1-2 - TRBV6-1 TGTGCCAGCACTGTTGGACCCATCTATGGCTACACCTTC CASTVGPIYGYTF
few TRBJ2-5 TRBD1 TRBV7-8 TGTGCCAGCAGCTTAGGGGGGACAGGGCGCAACGAGACCCAGTACTTC CASSLGGTGRNETQYF
- TRBJ1-2 - TRBV12-3/TRBV12-4 TGTGCCAGCAGAAACAGCGAGAACTATGGCTACACCTTC CASRNSENYGYTF
few TRBJ1-4 - TRBV7-2 TGTGCCAGCAGCTTAAGCGTGGGGGTTGCAACTAATGAAAAACTGTTTTTT CASSLSVGVATNEKLFF
- TRBJ2-7 - TRBV28 TGTGCCAGCAGTTTTCCCAGCGGAAGATCTACCTACGAGCAGTACTTC CASSFPSGRSTYEQYF
many TRBJ2-7 TRBD1 TRBV7-9 TGTGCCAGCAGCCACCCGGGACAGCCCTACGAGCAGTACTTC CASSHPGQPYEQYF
- TRBJ2-2 TRBD1 TRBV28 TGTGCCAGCAGTCTCTGGGACAGTCACACCGGGGAGCTGTTTTTT CASSLWDSHTGELFF
few TRBJ2-1 - TRBV11-1 TGTGCCAGCAGCTTAGGGGCAGGGATCTCCTACAATGAGCAGTTCTTC CASSLGAGISYNEQFF
- TRBJ2-7 TRBD1 TRBV28 TGTGCCAGCAGTTCTCCCGGACAGGGGGAGTCCTACGAGCAGTACTTC CASSSPGQGESYEQYF
- TRBJ2-4 - TRBV6-1 TGTGCCAGCAGTGAAGACACACAGATCGGAAACATTCAGTACTTC CASSEDTQIGNIQYF
- TRBJ1-1 - TRBV7-3 TGTGCCAGCAGCTTAATTCGGCAGATGAACACTGAAGCTTTCTTT CASSLIRQMNTEAFF
few TRBJ1-1 - TRBV7-2 TGTGCCAGCAGCTTCCTTGGGGGCGCTGAAGCTTTCTTT CASSFLGGAEAFF
few TRBJ1-1 - TRBV7-2 TGTGCCAGCAGTCCTAAGCAGCGGAACACTGAAGCTTTCTTT CASSPKQRNTEAFF
- TRBJ2-1 TRBD2 TRBV6-2/TRBV6-3 TGTGCCAGCAGCCCCCTTGCGGGAGAGCCCTACAATGAGCAGTTCTTC CASSPLAGEPYNEQFF
medium-sized TRBJ1-6 TRBD1 TRBV7-3 TGTGCCAGCGCCCGAACAGGGGGGAATTCACCCCTCCACTTT CASARTGGNSPLHF
- TRBJ1-2 - TRBV7-9 TGTGCCAGCACCCCCAAGGGACTATTCTATGGCTACACCTTC CASTPKGLFYGYTF
few TRBJ2-1 - TRBV7-9 TGTGCCAGCAGCTTAAAAGCTAGCAATGGGAATGAGCAGTTCTTC CASSLKASNGNEQFF
many TRBJ2-7 TRBD2 TRBV4-1 TGCGCCAGCAGCCGACTAGCGGGAGGAGCCTACGAGCAGTACTTC CASSRLAGGAYEQYF
few TRBJ2-1 TRBD2 TRBV11-2 TGTGCCAGCAGCCCCCACTTAGCGGGAGGGCCCAATGAGCAGTTCTTC CASSPHLAGGPNEQFF
- TRBJ2-2 TRBD1 TRBV7-9 TGTGCCAGCAGCTCCTCTCGGACAGGCGGGACCGGGGAGCTGTTTTTT CASSSSRTGGTGELFF
- TRBJ2-1 TRBD2 TRBV7-9 TGTGCCAGCAGCTTAGCGCAGGGACTAGCGTCGGCCAATGAGCAGTTCTTC CASSLAQGLASANEQFF
few TRBJ2-1 TRBD2 TRBV4-1 TGCGCCAGCAGCCAAGTCCCGGGAGGAAGGTATGAGCAGTTCTTC CASSQVPGGRYEQFF
many TRBJ2-7 TRBD2 TRBV7-2 TGTGCCAGCAGCTTTGGAGCGGGAGGGAGGGCCTACGAGCAGTACTTC CASSFGAGGRAYEQYF
- TRBJ2-2 - TRBV7-3 TGTGCCAGCAGCTTATACGTGGGGGCGAACACCGGGGAGCTGTTTTTT CASSLYVGANTGELFF
few TRBJ2-1 - TRBV4-3 TGCGCCAGCAGCCAACGACTAGAGGATGAGCAGTTCTTC CASSQRLEDEQFF
- TRBJ1-5 - TRBV7-2 TGTGCCAGCAGCTTACAGGGCCGTCAGCCCCAGCATTTT CASSLQGRQPQHF
- TRBJ2-1 - TRBV6-5 TGTGCCAGCAGTCGCGGCCCCGAGCAGTTCTTC CASSRGPEQFF
- TRBJ2-1 TRBD2 TRBV15 TGTGCCACCAGCAGGAGCGGGAGGGGCAATGAGCAGTTCTTC CATSRSGRGNEQFF
- TRBJ2-3 TRBD1 TRBV7-9 TGTGCCAGCAGCTTAGACCGGGACAGGGTTAAGTATTTT CASSLDRDRVKYF
few TRBJ2-1 - TRBV7-3 TGTGCCAGCAGCTCCAGTTCCACAGGGTACAATGAGCAGTTCTTC CASSSSSTGYNEQFF
- TRBJ2-2 - TRBV5-6 TGTGCCAGCAGTTCATGGGTAGGGGGGGACACCGGGGAGCTGTTTTTT CASSSWVGGDTGELFF